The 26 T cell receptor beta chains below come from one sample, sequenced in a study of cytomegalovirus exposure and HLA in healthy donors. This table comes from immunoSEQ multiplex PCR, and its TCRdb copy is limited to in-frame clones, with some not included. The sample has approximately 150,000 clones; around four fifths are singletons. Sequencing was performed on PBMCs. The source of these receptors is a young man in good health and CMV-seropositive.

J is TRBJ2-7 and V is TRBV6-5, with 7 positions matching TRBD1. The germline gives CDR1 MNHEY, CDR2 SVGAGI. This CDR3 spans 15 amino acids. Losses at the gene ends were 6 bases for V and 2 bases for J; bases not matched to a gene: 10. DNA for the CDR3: TGTGCCAGCAGAGACAGGGACCAATCCCCCTACGAGCAGTACTTC. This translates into CASRDRDQSPYEQYF.

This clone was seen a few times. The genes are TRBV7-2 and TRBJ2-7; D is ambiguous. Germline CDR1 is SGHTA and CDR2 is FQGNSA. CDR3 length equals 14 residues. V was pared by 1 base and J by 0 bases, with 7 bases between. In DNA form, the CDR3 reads TGTGCCAGCAGCTTAGACAGCTTCTCCTACGAGCAGTACTTC. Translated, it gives CASSLDSFSYEQYF.

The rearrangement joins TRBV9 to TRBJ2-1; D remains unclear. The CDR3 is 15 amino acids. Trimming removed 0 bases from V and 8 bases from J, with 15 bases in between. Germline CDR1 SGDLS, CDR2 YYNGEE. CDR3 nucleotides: TGTGCCAGCAGCGTAGGAATCCGCGGAGCAGATGAGCAGTTCTTC. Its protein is CASSVGIRGADEQFF.

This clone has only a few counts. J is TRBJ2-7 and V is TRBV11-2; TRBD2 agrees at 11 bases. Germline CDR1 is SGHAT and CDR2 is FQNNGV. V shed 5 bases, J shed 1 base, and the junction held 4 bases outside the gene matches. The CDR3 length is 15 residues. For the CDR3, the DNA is TGTGCCAGCAGCATTAGCGGGGGGGCTTCCTACGAGCAGTACTTC. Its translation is CASSISGGASYEQYF.

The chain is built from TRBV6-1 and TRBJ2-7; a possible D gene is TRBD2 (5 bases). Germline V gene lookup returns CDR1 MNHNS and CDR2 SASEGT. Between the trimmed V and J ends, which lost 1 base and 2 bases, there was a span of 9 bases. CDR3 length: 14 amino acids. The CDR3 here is CASSEGTGTYEQYF. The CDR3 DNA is TGTGCCAGCAGTGAAGGGACTGGAACCTACGAGCAGTACTTC.

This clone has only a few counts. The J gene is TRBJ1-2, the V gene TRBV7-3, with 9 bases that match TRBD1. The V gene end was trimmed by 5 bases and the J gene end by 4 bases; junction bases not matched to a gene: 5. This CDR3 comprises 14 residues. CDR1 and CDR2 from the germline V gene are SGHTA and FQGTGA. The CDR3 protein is CASSAGQGLYGYTF. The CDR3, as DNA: TGTGCCAGCAGCGCCGGACAGGGGCTCTATGGCTACACCTTC.

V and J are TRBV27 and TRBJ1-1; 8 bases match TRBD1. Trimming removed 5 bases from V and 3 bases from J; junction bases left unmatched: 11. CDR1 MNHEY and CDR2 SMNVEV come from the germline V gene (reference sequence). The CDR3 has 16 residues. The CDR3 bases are TGTGCCAGCAGTCCTTGGGACAGGAGCGAGGACACTGAAGCTTTCTTT. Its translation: CASSPWDRSEDTEAFF.

CDR3 sequence (DNA): TGTGCCAGCAGCGTACGGGCGGGGTACGAGCAGTACTTC. This sequence encodes CASSVRAGYEQYF. The chain employs TRBV9 and TRBJ2-7, with D maybe TRBD2 (6 bases). Germline V CDR1 and CDR2: SGDLS, YYNGEE. The CDR3 has 13 residues. V shed 1 base and J shed 4 bases, with 9 bases lying between them.

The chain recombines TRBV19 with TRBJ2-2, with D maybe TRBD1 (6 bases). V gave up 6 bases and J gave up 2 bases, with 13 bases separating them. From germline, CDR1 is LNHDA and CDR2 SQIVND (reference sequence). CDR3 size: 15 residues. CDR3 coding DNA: TGTGCCAGTAGATTAGGCAGGGGAAACACCGGGGAGCTGTTTTTT. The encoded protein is CASRLGRGNTGELFF.

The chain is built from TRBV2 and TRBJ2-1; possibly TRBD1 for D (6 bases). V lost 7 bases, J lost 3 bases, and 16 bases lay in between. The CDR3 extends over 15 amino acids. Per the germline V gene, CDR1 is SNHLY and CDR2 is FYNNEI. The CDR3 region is CASTEDSWLYNEQFF. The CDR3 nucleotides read TGTGCCAGCACAGAGGACAGCTGGCTCTACAATGAGCAGTTCTTC.

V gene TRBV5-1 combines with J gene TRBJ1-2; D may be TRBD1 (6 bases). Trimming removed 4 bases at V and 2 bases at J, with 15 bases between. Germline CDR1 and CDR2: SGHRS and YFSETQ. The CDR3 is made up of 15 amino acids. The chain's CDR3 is CASSPTGALNYGYTF. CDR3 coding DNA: TGCGCCAGCAGCCCGACAGGAGCCTTAAACTATGGCTACACCTTC.

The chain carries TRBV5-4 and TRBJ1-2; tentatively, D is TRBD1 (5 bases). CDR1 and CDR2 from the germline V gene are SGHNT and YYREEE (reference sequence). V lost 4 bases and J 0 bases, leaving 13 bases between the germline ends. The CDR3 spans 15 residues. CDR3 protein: CASSLGGVTNYGYTF. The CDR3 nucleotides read TGTGCCAGCAGCCTGGGGGGGGTCACTAACTATGGCTACACCTTC. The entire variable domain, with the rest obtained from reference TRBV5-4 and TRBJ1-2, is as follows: ETGVTQSPTHLIKTRGQQVTLRCSSQSGHNTVSWYQQALGQGPQFIFQYYREEENGRGNFPPRFSGLQFPNYSSELNVNALELDDSALYLCASSLGGVTNYGYTFGSGTRLTVV.

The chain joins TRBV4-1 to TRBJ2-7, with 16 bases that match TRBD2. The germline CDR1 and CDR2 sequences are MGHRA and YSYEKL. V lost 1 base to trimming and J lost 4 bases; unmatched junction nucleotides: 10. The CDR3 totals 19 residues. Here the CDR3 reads CASSQGGGLAGGRLYEQYF. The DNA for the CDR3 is TGCGCCAGCAGCCAAGGAGGGGGACTAGCGGGGGGGCGTCTTTACGAGCAGTACTTC.

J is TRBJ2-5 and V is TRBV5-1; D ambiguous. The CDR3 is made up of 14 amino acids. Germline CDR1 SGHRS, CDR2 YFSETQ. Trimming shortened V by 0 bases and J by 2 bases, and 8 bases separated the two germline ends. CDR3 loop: CASSLEPDQETQYF. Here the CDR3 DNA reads TGCGCCAGCAGCTTGGAGCCCGATCAAGAGACCCAGTACTTC.

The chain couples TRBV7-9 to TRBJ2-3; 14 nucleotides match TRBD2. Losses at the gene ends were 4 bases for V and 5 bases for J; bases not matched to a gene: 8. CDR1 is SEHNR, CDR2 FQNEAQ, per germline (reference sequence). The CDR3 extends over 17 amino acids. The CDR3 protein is CASSSRGTSGGQDTQYF. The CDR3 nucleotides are TGTGCCAGCAGCTCGAGGGGGACTAGCGGGGGCCAAGATACGCAGTATTTT.

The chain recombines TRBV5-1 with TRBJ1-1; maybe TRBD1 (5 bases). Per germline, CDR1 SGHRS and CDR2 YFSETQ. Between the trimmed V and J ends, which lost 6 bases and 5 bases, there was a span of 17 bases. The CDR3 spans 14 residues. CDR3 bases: TGCGCCAGCAATCGGGCAGGGATGGGAACTGAAGCTTTCTTT. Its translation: CASNRAGMGTEAFF.

The CDR3 DNA sequence: TGCGCCAGCAGCTCCCTAGCCCGGAGCTCCTACAATGAGCAGTTCTTC. Translating gives CASSSLARSSYNEQFF. The chain carries TRBV5-1 and TRBJ2-1; D perhaps matches TRBD2 (5 bases). The germline gives CDR1 SGHRS, CDR2 YFSETQ. The V end was cut by 3 bases, the J end by 0 bases, with 13 bases between. This CDR3 spans 16 amino acids.

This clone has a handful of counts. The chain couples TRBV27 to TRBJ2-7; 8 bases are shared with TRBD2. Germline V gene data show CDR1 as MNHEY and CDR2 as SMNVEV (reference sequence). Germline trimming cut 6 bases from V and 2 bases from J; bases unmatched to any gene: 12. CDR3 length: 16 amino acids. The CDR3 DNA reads TGTGCCAGCAGGATGGGAAGTCGGGGGGGTGCCTACGAGCAGTACTTC. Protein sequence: CASRMGSRGGAYEQYF.

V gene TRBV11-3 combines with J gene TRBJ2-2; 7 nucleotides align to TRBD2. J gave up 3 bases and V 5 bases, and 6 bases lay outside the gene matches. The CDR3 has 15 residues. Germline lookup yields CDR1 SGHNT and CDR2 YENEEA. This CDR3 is CASSTRRGDTGELFF. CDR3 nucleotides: TGTGCCAGCAGCACCCGTCGGGGGGACACCGGGGAGCTGTTTTTT. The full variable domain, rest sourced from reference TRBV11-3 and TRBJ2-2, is EAGVVQSPRYKIIEKKQPVAFWCNPISGHNTLYWYLQNLGQGPELLIRYENEEAVDDSQLPKDRFSAERLKGVDSTLKIQPAELGDSAVYLCASSTRRGDTGELFFGEGSRLTVL.

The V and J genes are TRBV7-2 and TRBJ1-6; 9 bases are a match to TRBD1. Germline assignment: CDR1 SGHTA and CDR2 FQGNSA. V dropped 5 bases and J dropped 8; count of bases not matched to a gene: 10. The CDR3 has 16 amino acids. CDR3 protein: CASSPQGAGLDSPLHF. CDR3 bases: TGTGCCAGCAGCCCACAGGGGGCGGGCTTGGATTCACCCCTCCACTTT.

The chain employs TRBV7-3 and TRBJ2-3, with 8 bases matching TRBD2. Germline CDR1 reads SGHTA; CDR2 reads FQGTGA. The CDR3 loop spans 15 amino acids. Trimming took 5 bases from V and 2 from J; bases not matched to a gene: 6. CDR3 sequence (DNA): TGTGCCAGCAGCCCGAGCGGGGGTTCCACAGATACGCAGTATTTT. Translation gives CASSPSGGSTDTQYF.

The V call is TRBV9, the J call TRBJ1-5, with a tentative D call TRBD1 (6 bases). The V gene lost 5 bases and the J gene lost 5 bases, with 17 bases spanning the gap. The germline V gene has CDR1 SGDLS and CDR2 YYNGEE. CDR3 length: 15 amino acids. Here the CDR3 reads CASSTQGGLDQPQHF. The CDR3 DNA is TGTGCCAGCAGTACGCAAGGGGGTCTCGATCAGCCCCAGCATTTT.

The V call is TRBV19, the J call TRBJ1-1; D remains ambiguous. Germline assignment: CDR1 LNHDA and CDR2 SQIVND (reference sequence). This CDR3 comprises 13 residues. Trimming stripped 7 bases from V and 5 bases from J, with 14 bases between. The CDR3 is CASKATWSTEAFF. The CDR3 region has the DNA TGTGCCAGTAAGGCTACCTGGAGTACTGAAGCTTTCTTT.

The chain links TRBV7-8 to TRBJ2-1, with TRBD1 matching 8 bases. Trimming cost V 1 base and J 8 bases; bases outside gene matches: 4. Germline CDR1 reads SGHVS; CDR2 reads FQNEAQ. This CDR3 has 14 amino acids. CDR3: CASSLVGQGYEQFF. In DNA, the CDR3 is TGTGCCAGCAGCTTAGTAGGACAGGGATATGAGCAGTTCTTC.

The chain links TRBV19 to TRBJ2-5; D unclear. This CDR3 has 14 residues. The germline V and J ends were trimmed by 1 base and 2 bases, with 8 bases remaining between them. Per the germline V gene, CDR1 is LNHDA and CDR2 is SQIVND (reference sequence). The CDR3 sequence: CASSIGAGQETQYF. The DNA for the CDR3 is TGTGCCAGTAGTATAGGGGCAGGTCAAGAGACCCAGTACTTC.

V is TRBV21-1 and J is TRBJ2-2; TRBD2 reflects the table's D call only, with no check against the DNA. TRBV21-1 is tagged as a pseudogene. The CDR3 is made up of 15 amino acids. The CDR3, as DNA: TGTGCCAGCAGCCGAGGGTTTGGCACACCCGGGGAGCTGTTTTTT. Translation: CASSRGFGTPGELFF.